The 18 T cell receptor beta chains listed next were all sequenced from one sample in a study of T cells in Graves' hyperthyroidism and ophthalmopathy. There were TCR beta CDR3 regions amplified from RNA transcripts. TCR CDR3 underwent first-round RT-PCR with the HTBI primer set. From the multiplex PCR reads, TCRdb called clonotypes with MiXCR, one entry per CDR3 protein. The sample carries nearly 600,000 distinct CDR3 sequences, approximately 15% recorded once. Sequenced material: blood. These receptors were taken from a woman aged 18-35 years with Graves' ophthalmopathy.

This clonotype was found many times. J is TRBJ2-6 and V is TRBV20-1; D gene ambiguous. V lost 1 base to trimming and J lost 4 bases, with 14 bases between them. The CDR3 consists of 16 residues. CDR1 is DFQATT, CDR2 SNEGSKA, per germline (reference sequence). The CDR3 DNA reads as TGCAGTGCTAGAGGGATGGGCCAGGACGGGGCCAACGTCCTGACTTTC. It specifies CSARGMGQDGANVLTF.

CDR3 nucleotides: TGTGCCAGCAGCTTAATACAGGGTAGCACTGAAGCTTTCTTT. This translates into CASSLIQGSTEAFF. The chain combines TRBV7-8 with TRBJ1-1, with D possibly matching TRBD1 (6 bases). CDR1 and CDR2 from the germline V gene are SGHVS and FQNEAQ. V shed 2 bases and J shed 4 bases, with 11 bases lying between them. There are 14 residues in the CDR3.

The table lists this clonotype with many counts. The chain is built from TRBV12-3 or TRBV12-4 and TRBJ1-1, with a possible D match to TRBD1 (5 bases). Trimming took off 6 bases at V and 2 bases at J, with 16 bases between the two ends. The CDR3 spans 15 residues. CDR3 DNA: TGTGCCAGCAGCCCCCGGGACGGCCAAAACACTGAAGCTTTCTTT. Its translation: CASSPRDGQNTEAFF.

The table lists this clonotype with many counts. V gene TRBV24-1 combines with J gene TRBJ2-5, with TRBD1 matching over 7 bases. Germline loops: CDR1 KGHDR, CDR2 SFDVKD. With 3 bases clipped from V and 3 bases from J, the junction kept 9 bases outside the gene matches. The CDR3 length is 16 residues. In DNA, the CDR3 is TGTGCCACCAGTGATCGACGACAGGGTCCCAAAGAGACCCAGTACTTC. Its translation is CATSDRRQGPKETQYF.

This clonotype has at least ten counts. J is TRBJ1-5 and V is TRBV3-1, with 8 nucleotides matching TRBD1. J lost 4 bases, V lost 2 bases, and 4 bases had no gene match. This CDR3 is built from 15 residues. Germline loops: CDR1 LGHDT, CDR2 YNNKEL (reference sequence). CDR3 protein: CASSQTGGANQPQHF. CDR3 in DNA: TGTGCCAGCAGCCAAACAGGGGGAGCGAATCAGCCCCAGCATTTT.

This clonotype was seen many times. This rearrangement joins TRBV9 to TRBJ2-3; 8 bases align to TRBD2. Trimming at V came to 5 bases and at J to 4 bases, leaving 9 bases not matched to a gene. Germline V CDR1 and CDR2: SGDLS, YYNGEE. The CDR3 length is 15 residues. The CDR3 is CASSDSGIHADTQYF. The CDR3 nucleotides are TGTGCCAGCAGTGATAGCGGGATTCATGCAGATACGCAGTATTTT.

Regarding this clonotype: Possible read error: a much larger clone is one base away. The V call is TRBV18, the J call TRBJ1-4; 7 positions agree with TRBD1. Germline trimming cut 4 bases from V and 8 bases from J; bases unmatched to any gene: 7. The CDR3 loop spans 14 amino acids. The germline V gene has CDR1 KGHSH and CDR2 LQKENI. CDR3 sequence: CASSQGTEAEKLFF. The CDR3 DNA reads TGTGCCAGCTCACAAGGGACAGAGGCGGAAAAACTGTTTTTT.

The CDR3: CASSSGGSQGRDGYTF. The DNA for the CDR3 is TGTGCCAGCAGCTCTGGGGGAAGCCAGGGTAGGGATGGCTACACCTTC. J is TRBJ1-2 and V is TRBV7-9; D is perhaps TRBD1 (5 bases). V lost 4 bases and J 6 bases, leaving 21 bases between the germline ends. CDR3 length: 16 residues. CDR1 and CDR2 (germline): SEHNR, FQNEAQ (reference sequence).

This clonotype was counted at least ten times. This sequence joins TRBV5-1 and TRBJ1-2; no definite D call. The V and J ends lost 0 bases and 3 bases respectively, with 3 bases between them. This CDR3 spans 12 amino acids. Germline V gives CDR1 SGHRS, CDR2 YFSETQ. As DNA, the CDR3 is TGCGCCAGCAGCTTGGGGTACTATGGCTACACCTTC. It codes for CASSLGYYGYTF.

This clonotype was recorded at least ten times. J is TRBJ2-3 and V is TRBV27, with D unclear. Germline V gene lookup returns CDR1 MNHEY and CDR2 SMNVEV (reference sequence). Trimming left V 6 bases short and J 1 base short, with 14 bases between. The CDR3 length is 15 residues. CDR3 residues: CASRSVGVGTDTQYF. CDR3 sequence (DNA): TGTGCCAGCAGGTCGGTAGGCGTTGGCACAGATACGCAGTATTTT.

This clonotype showed up just a few times. The genes are TRBV10-3 and TRBJ1-1; D is uncertain. V lost 0 bases, J lost 3 bases, and 8 bases lay in between. The V gene's germline CDR1 is ENHRY and CDR2 SYGVKD. The CDR3 runs 14 residues. The CDR3 coding sequence is TGTGCCATCAGTGAGTCGGGAGAGGACACTGAAGCTTTCTTT. It yields the protein CAISESGEDTEAFF.

The table lists this clonotype with many counts. J is TRBJ1-1 and V is TRBV19; possible D gene TRBD1, 6 bases. This CDR3 region has 15 residues. Looked up from germline, CDR1 is LNHDA and CDR2 is SQIVND (reference sequence). The V end lost 2 bases, the J end lost 2 bases, and 12 bases lay between the germline ends. CDR3 region: CASSIRDNPNTEAFF. The CDR3 region has the DNA TGTGCCAGTAGTATACGGGACAACCCTAACACTGAAGCTTTCTTT. Using reference TRBV19 and TRBJ1-1 for the parts outside the CDR3, the full variable domain is DGGITQSPKYLFRKEGQNVTLSCEQNLNHDAMYWYRQDPGQGLRLIYYSQIVNDFQKGDIAEGYSVSREKKESFPLTVTSAQKNPTAFYLCASSIRDNPNTEAFFGQGTRLTVV.

Ten or more counts support this clonotype. The CDR3 protein is CASSLAAGPGNTIYF. The DNA for the CDR3 is TGTGCCAGCAGCTTGGCGGCAGGGCCTGGAAACACCATATATTTT. The gene calls are TRBV5-6 and TRBJ1-3, with D tentatively TRBD1 (5 bases). Germline loops: CDR1 SGHDT, CDR2 YYEEEE. The ends were cut back, 0 bases at V and 2 bases at J, with 9 bases in the middle. The CDR3 totals 15 residues.

This clonotype showed up many times. In nucleotides, the CDR3 is TGTGCCAGCAGCCCTCTCGGGGGGGGGAAAGGCAATGAGCAGTTCTTC. It encodes CASSPLGGGKGNEQFF. The chain combines TRBV11-2 with TRBJ2-1; 8 nucleotides align to TRBD2. Germline CDR1 SGHAT, CDR2 FQNNGV. Trimming removed 5 bases from V and 6 bases from J; junction bases left unmatched: 12. This CDR3 has 16 amino acids.

This chain links TRBV27 with TRBJ1-6; TRBD1 might be the D (5 bases). The CDR3 spans 15 residues. The V end lost 4 bases, the J end lost 4 bases, and 11 bases lay between the germline ends. CDR1 is MNHEY and CDR2 is SMNVEV in the germline V gene (reference sequence). The CDR3 region has the DNA TGTGCCAGCAGTTCCGTGGGGCTTTATAATTCACCCCTCCACTTT. This translates into CASSSVGLYNSPLHF.

This clonotype was detected ten times or more. V and J are TRBV27 and TRBJ2-3; D uncertain. This CDR3 comprises 13 residues. The V end lost 2 bases, the J end lost 6 bases, and 9 bases lay between the germline ends. In germline, CDR1 is MNHEY, CDR2 SMNVEV (reference sequence). The CDR3 coding sequence is TGTGCCAGCAGTTTAGGCCCCTTGGATACGCAGTATTTT. Protein sequence: CASSLGPLDTQYF.

This clonotype has just a few counts. The genes are TRBV30 and TRBJ2-7; D is perhaps TRBD2 (6 bases). Germline loops: CDR1 GTSNPN, CDR2 SVGIG (reference sequence). Trimming took off 0 bases at V and 3 bases at J, with 9 bases between the two ends. The CDR3 runs to 13 residues. DNA for the CDR3: TGTGCCTGGAGTGTGGGGGGATTCTACGAGCAGTACTTC. This translates into CAWSVGGFYEQYF.

This clonotype was counted a few times. V and J are TRBV10-3 and TRBJ2-7; D is perhaps TRBD1 or TRBD2 (5 bases each). The V end was cut by 3 bases, the J end by 6 bases, with 9 bases between. Germline assignment: CDR1 ENHRY and CDR2 SYGVKD. The CDR3 length is 12 residues. This CDR3 is CAISDEGREQYF. CDR3 nucleotide sequence: TGTGCCATCAGTGATGAGGGACGCGAGCAGTACTTC.